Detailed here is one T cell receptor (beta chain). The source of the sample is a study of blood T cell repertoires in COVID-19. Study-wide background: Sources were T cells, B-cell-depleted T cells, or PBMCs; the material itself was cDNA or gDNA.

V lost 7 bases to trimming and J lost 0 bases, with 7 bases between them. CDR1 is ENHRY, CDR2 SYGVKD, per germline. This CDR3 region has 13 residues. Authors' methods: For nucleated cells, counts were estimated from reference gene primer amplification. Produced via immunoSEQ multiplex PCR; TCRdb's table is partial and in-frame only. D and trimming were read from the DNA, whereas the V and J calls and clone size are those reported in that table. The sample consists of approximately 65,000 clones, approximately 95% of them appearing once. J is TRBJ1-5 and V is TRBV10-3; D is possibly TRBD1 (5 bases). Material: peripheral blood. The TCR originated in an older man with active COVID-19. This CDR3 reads CAIKGDSNQPQHF. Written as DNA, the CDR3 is TGTGCCATCAAAGGGGATAGCAATCAGCCCCAGCATTTT.